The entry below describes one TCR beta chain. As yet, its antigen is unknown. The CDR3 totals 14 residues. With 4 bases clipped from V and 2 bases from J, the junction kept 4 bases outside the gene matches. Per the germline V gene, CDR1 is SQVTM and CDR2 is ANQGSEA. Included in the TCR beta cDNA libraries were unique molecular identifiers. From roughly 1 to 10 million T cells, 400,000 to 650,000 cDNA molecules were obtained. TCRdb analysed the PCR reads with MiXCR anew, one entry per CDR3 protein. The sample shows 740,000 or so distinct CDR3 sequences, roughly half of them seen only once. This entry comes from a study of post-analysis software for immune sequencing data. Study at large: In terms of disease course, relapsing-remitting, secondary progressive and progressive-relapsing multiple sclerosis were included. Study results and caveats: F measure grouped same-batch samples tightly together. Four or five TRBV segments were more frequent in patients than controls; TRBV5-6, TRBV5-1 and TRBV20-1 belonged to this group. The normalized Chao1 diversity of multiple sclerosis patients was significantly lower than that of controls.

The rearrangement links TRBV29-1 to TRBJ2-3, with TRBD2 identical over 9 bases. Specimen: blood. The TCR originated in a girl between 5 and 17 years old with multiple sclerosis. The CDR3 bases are TGCAGCGTTGTCGGACTAGCGTACACAGATACGCAGTATTTT. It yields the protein CSVVGLAYTDTQYF.